This T cell receptor (beta chain) emerged from a study of cytomegalovirus exposure and HLA in healthy donors. Findings of the study overall: Overall, approximately 150 TCR beta chains were annotated as cytomegalovirus-associated. CMV serostatus was the sole immune exposure data available. Owing to their indistinguishability, certain V segments, notably TRBV6-2 and TRBV6-3, were excluded.

The primer mix had 60 Vbeta and 13 Jbeta primers. Profiling relied on immunoSEQ multiplex PCR, and the TCRdb table lists in-frame clones only, not all of them. This repertoire shows about 160,000 clones, 75% to 85% found once; its top ten account for over 10%. V dropped 4 bases and J dropped 3; count of bases not matched to a gene: 5. The CDR3 spans 15 residues. Germline-derived CDR1 and CDR2 are SGHTA and FQGTGA. On this clone itself: Its cognate antigen is unknown.

This TCR came from a woman in her 50s in good health and CMV-seronegative. The sequenced material came from PBMCs. The chain links TRBV7-3 to TRBJ1-1; 10 positions match TRBD1. CDR3 sequence: CASSSRTGGDTEAFF. In DNA form, the CDR3 reads TGTGCCAGCAGCTCCCGGACAGGGGGAGACACTGAAGCTTTCTTT.